This T cell receptor (beta chain) is drawn from a study of blood T cell repertoires in COVID-19. Across the study: Both acute and convalescent COVID-19 samples were obtained from the United States, Italy and Spain.

With 4 bases removed from V and 10 bases from J, the gap between germline ends came to 16 bases. Germline loops: CDR1 SGHDN, CDR2 FVKESK. The CDR3 runs to 13 residues. Sequencing was performed with immunoSEQ multiplex PCR; in TCRdb, only in-frame clones are kept and a portion is missing. Of fewer than 300,000 clones in the sample, roughly nine tenths were seen once. The sample consisted of peripheral blood. This clonotype originated in a woman aged 30 to 39 with COVID-19, enrolled during active disease. The chain has TRBV14 and TRBJ1-1; the D gene is possibly TRBD1 (5 bases). The CDR3 sequence: CASSLRRGAGAFF. CDR3 in DNA: TGTGCCAGCAGCCTCAGGCGGGGCGCAGGAGCTTTCTTT.